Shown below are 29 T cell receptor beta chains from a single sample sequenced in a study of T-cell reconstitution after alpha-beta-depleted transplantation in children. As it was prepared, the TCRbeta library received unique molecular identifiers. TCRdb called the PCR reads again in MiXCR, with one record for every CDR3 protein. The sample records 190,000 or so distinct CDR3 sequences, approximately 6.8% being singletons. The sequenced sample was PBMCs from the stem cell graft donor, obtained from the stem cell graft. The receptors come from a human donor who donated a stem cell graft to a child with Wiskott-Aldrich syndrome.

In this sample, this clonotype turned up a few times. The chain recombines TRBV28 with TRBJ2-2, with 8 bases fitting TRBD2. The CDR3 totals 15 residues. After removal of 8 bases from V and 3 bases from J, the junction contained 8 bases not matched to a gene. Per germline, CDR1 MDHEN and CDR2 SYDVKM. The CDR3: CASLLGGGHTGELFF. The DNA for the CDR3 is TGTGCCAGCCTCCTCGGCGGGGGGCACACCGGGGAGCTGTTTTTT. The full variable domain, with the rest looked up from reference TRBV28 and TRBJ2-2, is DVKVTQSSRYLVKRTGEKVFLECVQDMDHENMFWYRQDPGLGLRLIYFSYDVKMKEKGDIPEGYSVSREKKERFSLILESASTNQTSMYLCASLLGGGHTGELFFGEGSRLTVL.

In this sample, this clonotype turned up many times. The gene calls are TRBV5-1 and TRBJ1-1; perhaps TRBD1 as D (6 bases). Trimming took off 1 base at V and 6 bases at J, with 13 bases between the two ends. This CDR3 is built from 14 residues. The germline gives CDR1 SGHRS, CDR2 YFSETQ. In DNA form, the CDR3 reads TGCGCCAGCAGCTTGAAGACGGGGGGCGCTGAAGCTTTCTTT. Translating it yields CASSLKTGGAEAFF.

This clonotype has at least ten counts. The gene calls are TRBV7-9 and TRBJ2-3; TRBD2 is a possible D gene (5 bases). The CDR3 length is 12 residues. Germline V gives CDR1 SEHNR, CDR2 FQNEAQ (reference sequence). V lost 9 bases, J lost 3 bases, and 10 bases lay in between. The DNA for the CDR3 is TGTGCCAGTTCTCGCGGGACAGATACGCAGTATTTT. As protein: CASSRGTDTQYF.

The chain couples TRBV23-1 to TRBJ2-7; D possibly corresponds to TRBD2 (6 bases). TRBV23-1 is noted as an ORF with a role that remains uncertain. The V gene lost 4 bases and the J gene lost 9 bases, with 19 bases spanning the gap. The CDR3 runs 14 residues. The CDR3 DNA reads TGCGCCAGCAGTCTACAAGGACTACCAACGTTGCAGTACTTC. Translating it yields CASSLQGLPTLQYF.

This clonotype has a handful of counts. CDR3 residues: CASRDRTSAGGSTDTQYF. As DNA, the CDR3 is TGCGCCAGCCGGGACCGAACTTCAGCGGGGGGTTCCACAGATACGCAGTATTTT. V usage is TRBV4-1 and J usage is TRBJ2-3, with 9 positions matching TRBD2. The CDR3 sequence is 18 residues long. Germline V lookup: CDR1 MGHRA, CDR2 YSYEKL. The J segment lost 2 bases and the V segment lost 8 bases, leaving 17 bases of the junction unmatched.

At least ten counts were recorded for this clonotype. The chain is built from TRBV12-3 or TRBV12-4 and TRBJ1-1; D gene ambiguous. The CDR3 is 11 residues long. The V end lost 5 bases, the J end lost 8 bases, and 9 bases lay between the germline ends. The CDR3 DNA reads TGTGCCAGCAGTCGAATAGCGGAAGCTTTCTTT. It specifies CASSRIAEAFF.

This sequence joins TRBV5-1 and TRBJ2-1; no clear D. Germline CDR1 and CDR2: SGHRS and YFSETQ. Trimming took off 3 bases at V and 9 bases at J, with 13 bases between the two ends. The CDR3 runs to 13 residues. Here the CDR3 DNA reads TGCGCCAGCAGCTCCCAAACTGGTGGTGAGCAGTTCTTC. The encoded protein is CASSSQTGGEQFF.

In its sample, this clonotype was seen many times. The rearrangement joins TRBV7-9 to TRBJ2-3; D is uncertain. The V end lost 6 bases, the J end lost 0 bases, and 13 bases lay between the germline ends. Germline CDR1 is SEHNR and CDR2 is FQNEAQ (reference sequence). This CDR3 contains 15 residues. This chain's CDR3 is CASSYDSSSTDTQYF. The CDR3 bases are TGTGCCAGCAGTTATGACTCGTCAAGCACAGATACGCAGTATTTT. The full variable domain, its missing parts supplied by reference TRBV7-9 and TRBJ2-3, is DTGVSQNPRHKITKRGQNVTFRCDPISEHNRLYWYRQTLGQGPEFLTYFQNEAQLEKSRLLSDRFSAERPKGSFSTLEIQRTEQGDSAMYLCASSYDSSSTDTQYFGPGTRLTVL.

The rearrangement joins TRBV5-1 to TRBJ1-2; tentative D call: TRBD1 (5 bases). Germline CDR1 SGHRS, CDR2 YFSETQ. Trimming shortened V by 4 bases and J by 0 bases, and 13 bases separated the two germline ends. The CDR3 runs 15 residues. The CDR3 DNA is TGCGCCAGCAGCCCTCCGGCAGGGCCTAACTATGGCTACACCTTC. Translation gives CASSPPAGPNYGYTF.

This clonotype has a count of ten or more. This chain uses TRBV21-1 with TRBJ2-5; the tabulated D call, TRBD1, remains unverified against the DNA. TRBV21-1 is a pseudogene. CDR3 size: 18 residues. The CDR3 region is CASSKLTPLDRAQETQYF. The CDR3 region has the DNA TGTGCCAGCAGCAAATTGACCCCTCTGGACAGGGCACAAGAGACCCAGTACTTC.

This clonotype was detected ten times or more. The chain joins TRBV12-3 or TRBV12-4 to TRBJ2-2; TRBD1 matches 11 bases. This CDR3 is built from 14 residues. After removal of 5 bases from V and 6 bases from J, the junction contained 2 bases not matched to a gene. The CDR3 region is CASSMGQGAGELFF. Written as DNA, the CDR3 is TGTGCCAGCAGTATGGGACAGGGGGCCGGGGAGCTGTTTTTT.

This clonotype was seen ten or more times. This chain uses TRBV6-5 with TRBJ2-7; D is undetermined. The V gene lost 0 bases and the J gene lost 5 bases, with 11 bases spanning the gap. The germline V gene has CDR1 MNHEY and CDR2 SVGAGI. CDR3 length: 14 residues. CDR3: CASSYSRGNDEQYF. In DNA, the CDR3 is TGTGCCAGCAGTTACTCGAGAGGAAACGACGAGCAGTACTTC.

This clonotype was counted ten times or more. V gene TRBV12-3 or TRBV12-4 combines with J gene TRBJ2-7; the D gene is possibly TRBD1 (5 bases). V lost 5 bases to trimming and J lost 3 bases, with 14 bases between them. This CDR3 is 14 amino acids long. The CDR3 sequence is CASSPSDSVYEQYF. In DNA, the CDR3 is TGTGCCAGCAGTCCATCTGACAGCGTCTACGAGCAGTACTTC.

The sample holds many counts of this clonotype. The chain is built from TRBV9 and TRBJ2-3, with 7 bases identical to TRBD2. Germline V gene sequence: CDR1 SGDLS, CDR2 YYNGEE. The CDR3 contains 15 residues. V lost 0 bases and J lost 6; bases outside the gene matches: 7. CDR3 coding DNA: TGTGCCAGCAGCGTAGCTGGGCGGGGGTGGGATACGCAGTATTTT. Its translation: CASSVAGRGWDTQYF.

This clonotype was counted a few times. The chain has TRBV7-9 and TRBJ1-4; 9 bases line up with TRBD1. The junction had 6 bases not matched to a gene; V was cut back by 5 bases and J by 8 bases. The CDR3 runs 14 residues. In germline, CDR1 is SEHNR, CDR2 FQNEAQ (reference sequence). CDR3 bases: TGTGCCAGCAGCACTGCGGACAGGGGCGAAAAACTGTTTTTT. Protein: CASSTADRGEKLFF.

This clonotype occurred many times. CDR3 DNA sequence: TGTGCCACCAGTGAGGCGGTTCCTAGCGGGAGCCAGTTCTTC. Translation gives CATSEAVPSGSQFF. J is TRBJ2-1 and V is TRBV24-1, with 10 bases matching TRBD2. Per the germline V gene, CDR1 is KGHDR and CDR2 is SFDVKD. V shed 4 bases, J shed 13 bases, and the junction held 9 bases outside the gene matches. The CDR3 is 14 amino acids.

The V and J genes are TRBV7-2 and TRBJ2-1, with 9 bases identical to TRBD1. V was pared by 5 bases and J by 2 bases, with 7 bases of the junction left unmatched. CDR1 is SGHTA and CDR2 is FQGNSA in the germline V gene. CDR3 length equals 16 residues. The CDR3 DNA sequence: TGTGCCAGCAGCCTAACAGGGGGCATTACCTACAATGAGCAGTTCTTC. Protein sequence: CASSLTGGITYNEQFF. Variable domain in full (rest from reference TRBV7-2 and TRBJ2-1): GAGVSQSPSNKVTEKGKDVELRCDPISGHTALYWYRQSLGQGLEFLIYFQGNSAPDKSGLPSDRFSAERTGGSVSTLTIQRTQQEDSAVYLCASSLTGGITYNEQFFGPGTRLTVL.

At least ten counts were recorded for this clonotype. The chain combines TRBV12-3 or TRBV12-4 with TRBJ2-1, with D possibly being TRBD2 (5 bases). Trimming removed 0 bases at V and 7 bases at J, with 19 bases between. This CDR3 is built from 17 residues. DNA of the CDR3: TGTGCCAGCAGTTTAGCTTCGGGAAGAGGGTATAGTAATGAGCAGTTCTTC. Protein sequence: CASSLASGRGYSNEQFF.

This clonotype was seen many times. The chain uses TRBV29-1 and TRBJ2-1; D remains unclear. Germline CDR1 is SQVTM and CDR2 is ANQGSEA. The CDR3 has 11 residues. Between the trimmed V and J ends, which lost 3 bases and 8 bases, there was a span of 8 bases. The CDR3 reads CSVDLLYEQFF. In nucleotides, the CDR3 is TGCAGCGTTGATCTCCTTTATGAGCAGTTCTTC.

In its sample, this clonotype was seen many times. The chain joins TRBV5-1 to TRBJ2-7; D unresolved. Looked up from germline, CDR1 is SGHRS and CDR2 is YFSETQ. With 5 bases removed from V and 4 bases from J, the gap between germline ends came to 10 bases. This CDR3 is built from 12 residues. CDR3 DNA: TGCGCCAGCAGGTCAGATGGATACGAGCAGTACTTC. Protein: CASRSDGYEQYF.

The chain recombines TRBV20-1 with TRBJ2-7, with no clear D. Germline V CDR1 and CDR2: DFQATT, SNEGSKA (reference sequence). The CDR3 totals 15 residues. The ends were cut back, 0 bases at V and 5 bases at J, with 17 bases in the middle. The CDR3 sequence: CSARDRGPLGHEQYF. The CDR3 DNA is TGCAGTGCTAGAGATCGAGGACCCCTCGGCCACGAGCAGTACTTC.

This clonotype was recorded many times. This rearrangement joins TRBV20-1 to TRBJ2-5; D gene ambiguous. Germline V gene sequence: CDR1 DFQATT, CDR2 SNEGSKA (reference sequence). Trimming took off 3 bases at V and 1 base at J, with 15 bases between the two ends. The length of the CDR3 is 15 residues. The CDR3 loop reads CSASSLGSFQETQYF. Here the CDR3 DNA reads TGCAGTGCTAGTTCCCTAGGTAGTTTCCAAGAGACCCAGTACTTC.

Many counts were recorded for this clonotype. The CDR3, as DNA: TGTGCCAGCTCACCGGCCAGCTACAATGAGCAGTTCTTC. This gives the protein CASSPASYNEQFF. The rearrangement uses TRBV18 and TRBJ2-1; D is undetermined. Trimming took 3 bases from V and 3 from J, leaving 6 bases between them. The CDR3 contains 13 residues. The germline gives CDR1 KGHSH, CDR2 LQKENI. Using reference TRBV18 and TRBJ2-1 for the parts outside the CDR3, the full variable domain is NAGVMQNPRHLVRRRGQEARLRCSPMKGHSHVYWYRQLPEEGLKFMVYLQKENIIDESGMPKERFSAEFPKEGPSILRIQQVVRGDSAAYFCASSPASYNEQFFGPGTRLTVL.

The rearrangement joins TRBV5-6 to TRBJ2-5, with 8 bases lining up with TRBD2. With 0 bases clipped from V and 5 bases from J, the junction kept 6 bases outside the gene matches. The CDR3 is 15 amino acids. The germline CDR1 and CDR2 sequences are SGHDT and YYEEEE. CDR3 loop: CASSLVASGLETQYF. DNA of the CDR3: TGTGCCAGCAGCTTGGTGGCTAGCGGGTTGGAGACCCAGTACTTC.

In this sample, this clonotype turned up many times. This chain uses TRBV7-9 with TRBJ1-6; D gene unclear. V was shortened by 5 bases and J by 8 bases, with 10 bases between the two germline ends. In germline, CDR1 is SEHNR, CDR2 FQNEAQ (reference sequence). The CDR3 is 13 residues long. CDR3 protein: CASSHRRDSPLHF. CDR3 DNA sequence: TGTGCCAGCAGCCACCGACGGGATTCACCCCTCCACTTT.

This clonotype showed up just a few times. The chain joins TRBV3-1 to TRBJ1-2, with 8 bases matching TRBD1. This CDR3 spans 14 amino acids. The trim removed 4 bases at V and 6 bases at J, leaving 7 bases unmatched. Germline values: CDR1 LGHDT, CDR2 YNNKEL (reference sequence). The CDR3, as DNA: TGTGCCAGCAGCCGAGTGACAGGGGCCCATGGCTACACCTTC. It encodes CASSRVTGAHGYTF.

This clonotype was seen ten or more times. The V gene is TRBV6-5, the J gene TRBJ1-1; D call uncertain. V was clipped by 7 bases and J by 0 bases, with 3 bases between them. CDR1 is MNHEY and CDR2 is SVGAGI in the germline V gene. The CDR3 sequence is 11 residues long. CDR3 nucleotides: TGTGCCAGCATTTTGAACACTGAAGCTTTCTTT. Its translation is CASILNTEAFF.

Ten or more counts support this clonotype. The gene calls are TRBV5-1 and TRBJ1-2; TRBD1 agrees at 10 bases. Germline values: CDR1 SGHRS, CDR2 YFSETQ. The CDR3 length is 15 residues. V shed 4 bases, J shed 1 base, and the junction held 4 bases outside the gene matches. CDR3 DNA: TGCGCCAGCAGCGGGGGGACAGGGGTTAACTATGGCTACACCTTC. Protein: CASSGGTGVNYGYTF.

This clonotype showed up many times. CDR3 DNA sequence: TGCAGTGCTAGGGACCACAGCGGGAAATCCTACAATGAGCAGTTCTTC. Protein product: CSARDHSGKSYNEQFF. V gene TRBV20-1 combines with J gene TRBJ2-1; 7 positions match TRBD2. The CDR3 runs 16 residues. J gave up 1 base and V 3 bases, and 9 bases lay outside the gene matches. The germline CDR1 and CDR2 sequences are DFQATT and SNEGSKA (reference sequence).